This T cell receptor (beta chain) was obtained from a study of beta chain features in type 1 diabetes. Overall study context: Across all samples, approximately 99 million sorted cells were examined. General observations from the study: Moderate but significant shortening of TCRB CDR3s was recorded in all four CD4+ subsets from Type 1 diabetes patients. In these data, an HLA type influence on TCRB rearrangement remained unresolved.

Every bit of the isolated RNA underwent reverse transcription, so sequencing read expressed TCRB transcripts. The protocol was immunoSEQ multiplex PCR, while the TCRdb copy is restricted to in-frame clones and leaves out a portion. The repertoire holds 600,000 or so clones, with roughly an eighth as singletons. Regarding this clone: Antigen unknown.

The germline V gene encodes CDR1 GTSNPN and CDR2 SVGIG (reference sequence). CDR3 size: 15 residues. V was trimmed by 0 bases and J by 3 bases, leaving 11 bases between them. The rearrangement links TRBV30 to TRBJ1-4, with D possibly TRBD1 on 5 matching bases. This clonotype was obtained from a man between 18 and 29 years old with type 1 diabetes. The sequenced material came from naive CD4+ T cells from blood. The CDR3 region has the DNA TGTGCCTGGAGTGTACGCAGGGTAGCTAATGAAAAACTGTTTTTT. Translating it yields CAWSVRRVANEKLFF.